A single sample is the source of the 30 T cell receptor beta chains below, sequenced in a study of cytomegalovirus exposure and HLA in healthy donors. Primers for the PCR totalled 60 Vbeta and 13 Jbeta. TCRdb's table, derived via immunoSEQ multiplex PCR, lists solely in-frame clones and lacks some. The sample includes approximately 160,000 clones, almost 85% seen only once; the top ten take 4.8%. Sequenced sample: PBMCs. All receptors derive from a girl under 18 in good health and CMV-seropositive.

This clone was detected once. V is TRBV19 and J is TRBJ2-1, with D perhaps TRBD1 (5 bases). Germline V gene sequence: CDR1 LNHDA, CDR2 SQIVND (reference sequence). The CDR3 is 15 amino acids. Trimming stripped 5 bases from V and 0 bases from J, with 11 bases between. The chain's CDR3 is CASSGRTGSYNEQFF. In DNA form, the CDR3 reads TGTGCCAGTAGTGGTAGAACAGGCTCCTACAATGAGCAGTTCTTC.

The chain employs TRBV7-8 and TRBJ1-1; the D gene is possibly TRBD1 (5 bases). V was cut by 5 bases and J by 6 bases, with 10 bases left in between. Germline values: CDR1 SGHVS, CDR2 FQNEAQ. This CDR3 spans 12 amino acids. DNA for the CDR3: TGTGCCAGCAGCGCGGCGGGACCTGAAGCTTTCTTT. Its protein product is CASSAAGPEAFF.

The gene calls are TRBV12-5 and TRBJ1-1, with D maybe TRBD1 (6 bases). V dropped 1 base and J dropped 4 bases, with 19 bases sitting between them. This CDR3 is built from 17 residues. Germline CDR1 is LGHNT and CDR2 is FRNRAP. The DNA of the CDR3 is TGTGCTAGTGGTTTGGCCCGGACAGCGTTCACGCTCACTGAAGCTTTCTTT. This codes for CASGLARTAFTLTEAFF. The variable domain in full, completed from reference TRBV12-5 and TRBJ1-1, reads DARVTQTPRHKVTEMGQEVTMRCQPILGHNTVFWYRQTMMQGLELLAYFRNRAPLDDSGMPKDRFSAEMPDATLATLKIQPSEPRDSAVYFCASGLARTAFTLTEAFFGQGTRLTVV.

The count of this clone is one. This sequence joins TRBV12-5 and TRBJ1-2; 8 nucleotides align to TRBD1. The CDR3 has 16 amino acids. The germline V gene has CDR1 LGHNT and CDR2 FRNRAP. Losses at the gene ends were 3 bases for V and 7 bases for J; bases not matched to a gene: 13. CDR3 sequence reads: CASGFGQGALEVGYTF. The CDR3 DNA reads as TGTGCTAGTGGTTTCGGACAGGGTGCGCTGGAGGTTGGCTACACCTTC.

J is TRBJ1-2 and V is TRBV19; weak D call: TRBD1 (5 bases). Germline CDR1 and CDR2: LNHDA and SQIVND (reference sequence). CDR3 length equals 13 residues. V lost 6 bases and J 4 bases, leaving 12 bases between the germline ends. The CDR3 sequence: CASSPKTVYGYTF. The CDR3 DNA reads TGTGCCAGTAGCCCGAAGACAGTCTATGGCTACACCTTC.

The chain couples TRBV19 to TRBJ1-1; possible D gene TRBD1, 6 bases. This CDR3 has 15 amino acids. Per the germline V gene, CDR1 is LNHDA and CDR2 is SQIVND (reference sequence). Deletions cut 7 bases from V and 0 bases from J, with 15 bases between. CDR3 loop: CASMPRGGVNTEAFF. CDR3 bases: TGTGCCAGTATGCCCAGGGGAGGGGTGAACACTGAAGCTTTCTTT.

The V gene is TRBV5-8, the J gene TRBJ1-1; maybe TRBD1 (5 bases). Germline lookup yields CDR1 SGHTS and CDR2 YDEGEE. V shed 2 bases and J shed 1 base, with 21 bases lying between them. There are 18 residues in the CDR3. The CDR3 region is CASSLLRGIADKNTEAFF. The CDR3 nucleotides read TGTGCCAGCAGCTTATTACGGGGGATTGCCGACAAGAACACTGAAGCTTTCTTT.

The rearrangement uses TRBV30 and TRBJ1-6; 9 nucleotides match TRBD1. The CDR3 spans 16 residues. The V segment lost 4 bases and the J segment 10 bases; nucleotides outside the gene matches: 14. CDR1 GTSNPN and CDR2 SVGIG come from the germline V gene (reference sequence). The DNA for the CDR3 is TGTGCCTGGACTCTGTACCGGACAGGGGTACGCTCACCCCTCCACTTT. Protein: CAWTLYRTGVRSPLHF.

CDR3 nucleotide sequence: TGTGCCAGCAGCTTAGGGGGCTTCTCTGGAAACACCATATATTTT. Translating gives CASSLGGFSGNTIYF. V is TRBV7-9 and J is TRBJ1-3; weak D call: TRBD1 (5 bases). The CDR3 consists of 15 residues. Trimming removed 1 base at V and 0 bases at J, with 7 bases between. Germline V gives CDR1 SEHNR, CDR2 FQNEAQ (reference sequence).

The chain couples TRBV27 to TRBJ2-7; the D gene is possibly TRBD1 (7 bases). Trimming cost V 3 bases and J 4 bases, with 13 bases left between them. The CDR3 extends over 14 amino acids. Germline CDR1 reads MNHEY; CDR2 reads SMNVEV (reference sequence). DNA for the CDR3: TGTGCCAGCAGTTTCGTCCCAGGGGGGTACGAGCAGTACTTC. Its protein is CASSFVPGGYEQYF.

This clone was observed a single time. The genes are TRBV7-2 and TRBJ1-2, with 7 positions matching TRBD1. Germline V CDR1 and CDR2: SGHTA, FQGNSA. The CDR3 length is 13 residues. V was pared by 1 base and J by 10 bases, with 6 bases of the junction left unmatched. The CDR3 region is CASSLETGLVYTF. Here the CDR3 DNA reads TGTGCCAGCAGCTTAGAGACAGGGTTGGTCTACACCTTC.

Comment on this clone: The identical CDR3 is also encoded by other nucleotide sequences in the sample. The gene calls are TRBV19 and TRBJ2-2; D unresolved. V was clipped by 11 bases and J by 4 bases, with 8 bases between them. Germline values: CDR1 LNHDA, CDR2 SQIVND (reference sequence). This CDR3 is built from 11 residues. For the CDR3, the DNA is TGTGCCTCCGGAGTCACCGGGGAGCTGTTTTTT. This sequence encodes CASGVTGELFF.

The chain recombines TRBV5-1 with TRBJ1-3; tentatively, D is TRBD1 (5 bases). Between the trimmed V and J ends, which lost 4 bases and 0 bases, there was a span of 11 bases. The CDR3 covers 15 residues. Germline CDR1 SGHRS, CDR2 YFSETQ. The CDR3 DNA sequence: TGCGCCAGCAGCCGAGATGACAGCTCTGGAAACACCATATATTTT. Amino acid sequence: CASSRDDSSGNTIYF.

This chain joins TRBV5-1 and TRBJ1-2; 8 bases line up with TRBD1. Trimming at V came to 3 bases and at J to 5 bases, leaving 9 bases not matched to a gene. CDR3 length: 15 amino acids. The V gene's germline CDR1 is SGHRS and CDR2 YFSETQ. The CDR3 region has the DNA TGCGCCAGCAGCTCAAAGGGGACAGGCCTTTATGGCTACACCTTC. Amino acids: CASSSKGTGLYGYTF.

The chain uses TRBV2 and TRBJ1-1; the match to TRBD1 covers 8 bases. J lost 5 bases, V lost 6 bases, and 11 bases had no gene match. The germline V gene encodes CDR1 SNHLY and CDR2 FYNNEI. This CDR3 comprises 15 residues. CDR3 sequence (DNA): TGTGCCAGCAGCGGACAGGGAGGTGTGCGAACTGAAGCTTTCTTT. This translates into CASSGQGGVRTEAFF.

This clone has only one observation. This chain's CDR3 is CATSTGDRGHNEQFF. CDR3 nucleotides: TGTGCCACCAGCACCGGGGACAGGGGGCACAATGAGCAGTTCTTC. The V call is TRBV15, the J call TRBJ2-1; TRBD1 aligns across 12 bases. V lost 4 bases, J lost 5 bases, and 3 bases stayed unmatched. Germline loops: CDR1 LNHNV, CDR2 YYDKDF (reference sequence). There are 15 residues in the CDR3.

This chain connects TRBV13 to TRBJ1-4, with D possibly matching TRBD1 (6 bases). Looked up from germline, CDR1 is PRHDT and CDR2 is FYEKMQ (reference sequence). V was cut by 6 bases and J by 8 bases, with 13 bases left in between. This CDR3 spans 13 amino acids. For the CDR3, the DNA is TGTGCCAGCAGTCCGACAGGCGGAGAAAAACTGTTTTTT. It yields the protein CASSPTGGEKLFF.

The V gene is TRBV7-6, the J gene TRBJ2-2; 7 bases match TRBD1. V gave up 2 bases and J gave up 1 base; unmatched junction bases: 1. CDR1 and CDR2 (germline): SGHVS, FNYEAQ. The CDR3 covers 15 residues. CDR3 protein: CASSLQGVNTGELFF. The CDR3 DNA reads TGTGCCAGCAGCTTACAGGGGGTGAACACCGGGGAGCTGTTTTTT.

The rearrangement joins TRBV10-3 to TRBJ1-2; 8 positions agree with TRBD1. The CDR3 has 17 amino acids. The trim removed 3 bases at V and 4 bases at J, leaving 13 bases unmatched. Germline-derived CDR1 and CDR2 are ENHRY and SYGVKD. The CDR3 loop reads CAISEPRTGSNRYGYTF. The CDR3, as DNA: TGTGCCATCAGTGAACCACGGACAGGGAGCAATCGCTATGGCTACACCTTC.

The chain employs TRBV9 and TRBJ1-2; tentative D call: TRBD1 (6 bases). CDR1 and CDR2 from the germline V gene are SGDLS and YYNGEE. With 1 base removed from V and 6 bases from J, the gap between germline ends came to 13 bases. This CDR3 comprises 14 residues. CDR3 coding DNA: TGTGCCAGCAGCGTAACAGGGTTAACGGATGGCTACACCTTC. This gives the protein CASSVTGLTDGYTF.

This clone has more than one count but fewer than ten. This chain uses TRBV27 with TRBJ2-5; 8 positions agree with TRBD2. After removal of 0 bases from V and 1 base from J, the junction contained 7 bases not matched to a gene. The CDR3 runs to 17 residues. Germline V gene data show CDR1 as MNHEY and CDR2 as SMNVEV (reference sequence). The CDR3, as DNA: TGTGCCAGCAGTTTATCGATGGTAGCGGGGCCCCAAGAGACCCAGTACTTC. Translation: CASSLSMVAGPQETQYF.

The chain links TRBV9 to TRBJ2-3, with 14 bases matching TRBD2. CDR1 and CDR2 from the germline V gene are SGDLS and YYNGEE. After removal of 3 bases from V and 5 bases from J, the junction contained 8 bases not matched to a gene. The CDR3 totals 17 residues. For the CDR3, the DNA is TGTGCCAGCAGCGAGACTAGCGGGGGGGCCGGAGGAGATACGCAGTATTTT. Its protein product is CASSETSGGAGGDTQYF.

This clone occurred a few times. The rearrangement joins TRBV25-1 to TRBJ2-3, with 12 positions matching TRBD1. This CDR3 has 16 residues. The germline V gene encodes CDR1 MGHDK and CDR2 SYGVNS. Trimming cost V 1 base and J 4 bases; bases outside gene matches: 3. CDR3 in DNA: TGTGCCAGCAGTGAATCGTGGGACAGGGGGCCAGATACGCAGTATTTT. It translates to CASSESWDRGPDTQYF.

The J gene is TRBJ1-1, the V gene TRBV18; no reliable D call. The germline V gene has CDR1 KGHSH and CDR2 LQKENI. V dropped 6 bases and J dropped 0 bases, with 8 bases sitting between them. The CDR3 consists of 13 residues. The CDR3 loop is CASSPIVNTEAFF. DNA of the CDR3: TGTGCCAGCTCCCCGATAGTGAACACTGAAGCTTTCTTT. The whole variable domain, filled in from reference TRBV18 and TRBJ1-1, reads NAGVMQNPRHLVRRRGQEARLRCSPMKGHSHVYWYRQLPEEGLKFMVYLQKENIIDESGMPKERFSAEFPKEGPSILRIQQVVRGDSAAYFCASSPIVNTEAFFGQGTRLTVV.

This clone has a single count. CDR3 sequence (DNA): TGTGCCAGTCGGACGGGGAACAACTATGGCTACACCTTC. Translation: CASRTGNNYGYTF. This rearrangement joins TRBV6-5 to TRBJ1-2; unclear D gene. Germline lookup yields CDR1 MNHEY and CDR2 SVGAGI. Trimming took 9 bases from V and 2 from J, leaving 13 bases between them. CDR3 size: 13 residues.

The chain carries TRBV15 and TRBJ2-2; 7 nucleotides match TRBD1. There are 14 residues in the CDR3. J was trimmed by 3 bases and V by 3 bases; bases with no gene match: 1. Germline assignment: CDR1 LNHNV and CDR2 YYDKDF (reference sequence). This chain's CDR3 is CATSRTGYTGELFF. The CDR3 coding sequence is TGTGCCACCAGCAGGACAGGGTACACCGGGGAGCTGTTTTTT.

The V call is TRBV5-1, the J call TRBJ1-2; D not resolved. This CDR3 has 14 amino acids. Germline V gene lookup returns CDR1 SGHRS and CDR2 YFSETQ. V was shortened by 0 bases and J by 3 bases, with 9 bases between the two germline ends. Here the CDR3 reads CASSLGQADYGYTF. The CDR3 nucleotides are TGCGCCAGCAGCTTGGGTCAGGCTGACTATGGCTACACCTTC.

The chain is built from TRBV6-5 and TRBJ1-2; 7 nucleotides align to TRBD1. Looked up from germline, CDR1 is MNHEY and CDR2 is SVGAGI. The CDR3 loop spans 13 amino acids. The junction had 3 bases not matched to a gene; V was cut back by 0 bases and J by 8 bases. The CDR3 spells CASSYSTGRGYTF. CDR3 DNA: TGTGCCAGCAGTTACTCGACAGGGAGGGGCTACACCTTC.

The rearrangement joins TRBV9 to TRBJ2-7; 8 positions agree with TRBD1. Germline lookup yields CDR1 SGDLS and CDR2 YYNGEE. This CDR3 region has 16 residues. With 4 bases clipped from V and 3 bases from J, the junction kept 12 bases outside the gene matches. The CDR3 sequence is CASSPSGAGGLYEQYF. The CDR3 bases are TGTGCCAGCAGCCCTTCGGGGGCAGGGGGCCTCTACGAGCAGTACTTC.

The genes are TRBV5-6 and TRBJ1-2; D call uncertain. With 5 bases removed from V and 1 base from J, the gap between germline ends came to 9 bases. The CDR3 runs to 13 residues. Germline values: CDR1 SGHDT, CDR2 YYEEEE. CDR3 protein: CASSLTVNYGYTF. The DNA of the CDR3 is TGTGCCAGCAGTTTGACTGTTAACTATGGCTACACCTTC.